This record covers a single T cell receptor beta chain. This sample stems from a study of cytomegalovirus exposure and HLA in healthy donors. Germline V gene data show CDR1 as ENHRY and CDR2 as SYGVKD. The CDR3 totals 14 residues. Trimming took 1 base from V and 4 from J, leaving 10 bases between them. PCR employed 60 Vbeta and 13 Jbeta primers. Method: immunoSEQ multiplex PCR; TCRdb's copy keeps in-frame clones and lacks some. The sample includes about 130,000 clones, approximately 82% of them seen just once. The chain uses TRBV10-3 and TRBJ2-5, with unresolved D. The sequenced material came from PBMCs. The TCR comes from a boy aged 2 to 10 in good health and CMV-seronegative. CDR3 residues: CAISEWASRETQYF. Written as DNA, the CDR3 is TGTGCCATCAGTGAGTGGGCCTCACGAGAGACCCAGTACTTC.